The 10 T cell receptor beta chains given below trace back to one sample, sequenced in a study of blood T cell repertoires in COVID-19 (dated by TCRdb to 2020 to 2022). The method was the immunoSEQ multiplex PCR assay. TCRdb mirrors the immuneACCESS table, restricted to in-frame sequences. Some clones are absent from its copies; in checked studies, under half trace to an unresolved V gene, and the reason for the others is unknown. This sample holds just over 250,000 clones; around 92% were observed only once. The ten largest clones take up about 2.5% of the sample. What was sequenced was peripheral blood. The source is a person aged 18-30 years with COVID-19, enrolled during active disease.

The chain carries TRBV4-1 and TRBJ1-2; D is unclear. This CDR3 spans 15 amino acids. From germline, CDR1 is MGHRA and CDR2 YSYEKL. V was trimmed by 1 base and J by 6 bases, leaving 15 bases between them. This CDR3 reads CASSQGGAGWDGYTF. CDR3 nucleotide sequence: TGCGCCAGCAGCCAAGGGGGTGCGGGATGGGATGGCTACACCTTC.

This sequence joins TRBV5-1 and TRBJ1-2, with 7 bases that match TRBD1. This CDR3 has 16 amino acids. Trimming removed 4 bases from V and 4 bases from J; junction bases left unmatched: 13. The germline CDR1 and CDR2 sequences are SGHRS and YFSETQ. The DNA of the CDR3 is TGCGCCAGCAGCCAAGAGGGGCGACAGGGAGGCTATGGCTACACCTTC. Amino acids: CASSQEGRQGGYGYTF.

V usage is TRBV27 and J usage is TRBJ2-7; 7 nucleotides line up with TRBD2. V shed 4 bases and J 3 bases; nucleotides not matched to a gene: 6. The CDR3 has 14 amino acids. Germline V gene lookup returns CDR1 MNHEY and CDR2 SMNVEV (reference sequence). CDR3 in amino acids: CASSSLGGIYEQYF. The CDR3 nucleotides read TGTGCCAGCAGTTCCCTCGGGGGGATCTACGAGCAGTACTTC.

This clone was recorded once. The rearrangement joins TRBV28 to TRBJ2-6, with a tentative D call TRBD1 (6 bases). V shed 5 bases and J shed 0 bases, with 14 bases lying between them. Per germline, CDR1 MDHEN and CDR2 SYDVKM. CDR3 length: 17 amino acids. CDR3 region: CASSPTGFSSGANVLTF. In DNA, the CDR3 is TGTGCCAGCAGTCCGACAGGCTTCAGCTCTGGGGCCAACGTCCTGACTTTC.

This clone was found once. The CDR3 loop is CASSSGTSGRAYNEQFF. CDR3 nucleotide sequence: TGTGCCAGCAGCTCAGGGACTAGCGGGAGGGCCTACAATGAGCAGTTCTTC. The V call is TRBV5-4, the J call TRBJ2-1; 16 bases match TRBD2. CDR3 length: 17 amino acids. The germline CDR1 and CDR2 sequences are SGHNT and YYREEE (reference sequence). V gave up 3 bases and J gave up 2 bases; unmatched junction bases: 2.

The rearrangement joins TRBV9 to TRBJ2-6; D remains ambiguous. The CDR3 spans 16 residues. Trimming removed 4 bases from V and 0 bases from J, with 11 bases in between. The germline V gene encodes CDR1 SGDLS and CDR2 YYNGEE. This chain's CDR3 is CASSPTVSSGANVLTF. CDR3 sequence (DNA): TGTGCCAGCAGCCCAACAGTTAGCTCTGGGGCCAACGTCCTGACTTTC.

The chain carries TRBV11-2 and TRBJ2-7, with 11 bases matching TRBD2. The CDR3 has 15 residues. Germline loops: CDR1 SGHAT, CDR2 FQNNGV. With V trimmed by 1 base and J by 3 bases, 2 bases remained unmatched. CDR3 DNA: TGTGCCAGCAGCTTAGTAGCGGGGGGGGTCTACGAGCAGTACTTC. Amino acid sequence: CASSLVAGGVYEQYF.

The rearrangement uses TRBV7-3 and TRBJ1-6; 7 nucleotides line up with TRBD1. Trimming took 1 base from V and 6 from J; bases not matched to a gene: 3. The germline CDR1 and CDR2 sequences are SGHTA and FQGTGA. This CDR3 region has 15 residues. The CDR3 reads CASSLNTGVNSPLHF. DNA of the CDR3: TGTGCCAGCAGCTTAAACACAGGGGTTAATTCACCCCTCCACTTT.

This chain joins TRBV19 and TRBJ2-2, with D possibly TRBD2 on 6 matching bases. CDR1 is LNHDA, CDR2 SQIVND, per germline (reference sequence). The CDR3 length is 13 residues. With 1 base removed from V and 6 bases from J, the gap between germline ends came to 6 bases. The CDR3 region is CASSIAGAGELFF. DNA for the CDR3: TGTGCCAGTAGTATAGCGGGGGCCGGGGAGCTGTTTTTT.

CDR3 protein: CSARSWNEQFF. As DNA, the CDR3 is TGCAGTGCCCGTAGTTGGAATGAGCAGTTCTTC. This chain uses TRBV20-1 with TRBJ2-1; D remains unclear. V was shortened by 6 bases and J by 7 bases, with 10 bases between the two germline ends. CDR3 length: 11 amino acids. Per the germline V gene, CDR1 is DFQATT and CDR2 is SNEGSKA (reference sequence).